This T cell receptor (beta chain) was recovered during a study of early T cells in non-severe SARS-CoV-2 infection. TCRdb itself ran the 5' RACE reads through MiXCR, one entry per CDR3 protein. Of more than 45,000 distinct CDR3 sequences listed, 5.6% are singletons. Germline assignment: CDR1 PRHDT and CDR2 FYEKMQ (reference sequence). The CDR3 spans 14 residues. With 5 bases removed from V and 7 bases from J, the gap between germline ends came to 14 bases. This clonotype was found many times. The sequencing input was whole blood. The TCR comes from an adult who was a healthcare worker with PCR-confirmed SARS-CoV-2 infection or an uninfected control (not recorded which). The chain joins TRBV13 to TRBJ1-4, with D maybe TRBD1 (5 bases). The CDR3 spells CASSPRNQGEKLFF. The CDR3 region has the DNA TGTGCCAGCAGCCCACGCAATCAGGGTGAAAAACTGTTTTTT.